Given below is one TCR beta chain in context. Its matching antigen is unknown. Sequencing used immunoSEQ multiplex PCR; TCRdb keeps in-frame clones, though not all of them. The sample has about 58,000 clones; about 74% are singletons. The entry originates in a study of early stage breast cancer tumors. Findings of the study overall: Blood repertoires resembled normal breast more than tumor.

This TCR was sampled from a person in their twenties or thirties with breast cancer. Sample: blood.

The CDR3 DNA is TGCAGCGTTGTCACGGCTACGCAGTATTTT. It is translated as CSVVTATQYF. V and J are TRBV29-1 and TRBJ2-3; D is unresolved. V lost 4 bases and J 8 bases, leaving 7 bases between the germline ends. The CDR3 is made up of 10 amino acids. Germline V gene sequence: CDR1 SQVTM, CDR2 ANQGSEA.